These 2 T cell receptor beta chains were sequenced from one sample in a study of T cells after yellow fever vaccination. Via MiXCR, TCRdb re-called the 5' RACE reads, giving one row per CDR3 protein. The sample holds hundreds of thousands of distinct CDR3 sequences; under 14% are singletons and the top ten take more than 15%. The material sequenced was PBMCs, taken on the day of the first yellow fever vaccination. The receptors shown here come from a man in his late teens or twenties who received the YFV17D yellow fever vaccine.

This clonotype was seen more than once but under ten times. The chain uses TRBV2 and TRBJ1-5, with 8 bases aligning to TRBD1. The CDR3 totals 12 residues. Germline trimming cut 11 bases from V and 4 bases from J; bases unmatched to any gene: 4. The germline V gene has CDR1 SNHLY and CDR2 FYNNEI. In DNA, the CDR3 is TGTGCCTGTGACAGGGGAAATCAGCCCCAGCATTTT. Amino acids: CACDRGNQPQHF.

This clonotype came up many times. The rearrangement uses TRBV27 and TRBJ1-5; no definite D call. CDR3 length: 14 amino acids. Between the trimmed V and J ends, which lost 3 bases and 4 bases, there was a span of 10 bases. In germline, CDR1 is MNHEY, CDR2 SMNVEV (reference sequence). The CDR3 region has the DNA TGTGCCAGCAGTTTGGGCGGAACAAATCAGCCCCAGCATTTT. The encoded protein is CASSLGGTNQPQHF.